These 20 T cell receptor beta chains came from one sample sequenced in a study of blood T cell repertoires in COVID-19. Sequencing used immunoSEQ multiplex PCR; TCRdb keeps in-frame clones, though not all of them. Here the sample spans 240,000 or so clones, roughly 90% being singletons. Sequencing used peripheral blood. The receptors were sampled from a woman aged 30 to 39 with acute or convalescent COVID-19.

The table lists this clone with a count of one. The chain combines TRBV13 with TRBJ2-3; TRBD2 agrees at 7 bases. Germline V gives CDR1 PRHDT, CDR2 FYEKMQ (reference sequence). Losses at the gene ends were 5 bases for V and 2 bases for J; bases not matched to a gene: 7. The CDR3 is made up of 15 amino acids. Written as DNA, the CDR3 is TGTGCCAGCAGCCATCGAGCGGGAAACACAGATACGCAGTATTTT. Translating it yields CASSHRAGNTDTQYF. The complete variable domain, with remaining parts taken from reference TRBV13 and TRBJ2-3, reads AAGVIQSPRHLIKEKRETATLKCYPIPRHDTVYWYQQGPGQDPQFLISFYEKMQSDKGSIPDRFSAQQFSDYHSELNMSSLELGDSALYFCASSHRAGNTDTQYFGPGTRLTVL.

The chain carries TRBV11-2 and TRBJ1-6; 8 bases line up with TRBD1. Trimming at V came to 1 base and at J to 8 bases, leaving 16 bases not matched to a gene. The CDR3 spans 19 residues. Germline V gene lookup returns CDR1 SGHAT and CDR2 FQNNGV. The chain's CDR3 is CASSLGWTGRAAMDSPLHF. The CDR3 DNA follows: TGTGCCAGCAGCTTAGGGTGGACAGGGAGAGCTGCTATGGATTCACCCCTCCACTTT.

The chain employs TRBV5-1 and TRBJ2-2; D is unclear. This CDR3 has 13 amino acids. Germline V gene lookup returns CDR1 SGHRS and CDR2 YFSETQ. V was pared by 0 bases and J by 4 bases, with 4 bases between. The CDR3 sequence is CASSLDFTGELFF. CDR3 nucleotides: TGCGCCAGCAGCTTGGACTTCACCGGGGAGCTGTTTTTT. The full variable domain, rest sourced from reference TRBV5-1 and TRBJ2-2, is KAGVTQTPRYLIKTRGQQVTLSCSPISGHRSVSWYQQTPGQGLQFLFEYFSETQRNKGNFPGRFSGRQFSNSRSEMNVSTLELGDSALYLCASSLDFTGELFFGEGSRLTVL.

This chain connects TRBV5-8 to TRBJ2-5, with D perhaps TRBD2 (5 bases). Germline CDR1 and CDR2: SGHTS and YDEGEE. This CDR3 has 15 residues. The V gene lost 3 bases and the J gene lost 5 bases, with 17 bases spanning the gap. The CDR3 region has the DNA TGTGCCAGCAGCTCATGGGTAATAGGCGGGGAGACCCAGTACTTC. Translation: CASSSWVIGGETQYF.

The chain carries TRBV4-2 and TRBJ2-2; 8 nucleotides agree with TRBD2. V dropped 0 bases and J dropped 5; count of bases not matched to a gene: 5. The CDR3 extends over 16 amino acids. CDR1 and CDR2 from the germline V gene are LGHNA and YNFKEQ. The CDR3 reads CASSQELAGPTGELFF. The CDR3 nucleotides are TGTGCCAGCAGCCAAGAATTAGCGGGACCTACCGGGGAGCTGTTTTTT.

Only a few counts were recorded for this clone. V and J are TRBV4-3 and TRBJ2-7; TRBD2 aligns across 11 bases. V lost 4 bases to trimming and J lost 3 bases; unmatched junction nucleotides: 2. The CDR3 has 14 residues. Germline CDR1 reads LGHNA; CDR2 reads YSLEER. The CDR3 sequence: CASSPTSGNYEQYF. The CDR3 DNA follows: TGCGCCAGCAGCCCGACTAGCGGGAACTACGAGCAGTACTTC.

The gene calls are TRBV5-1 and TRBJ2-2; D not certain. CDR1 and CDR2 from the germline V gene are SGHRS and YFSETQ. Trimming cost V 2 bases and J 3 bases, with 8 bases left between them. This CDR3 spans 14 amino acids. The CDR3 coding sequence is TGCGCCAGCAGCTTCCGTACAGACACCGGGGAGCTGTTTTTT. Its translation is CASSFRTDTGELFF.

The CDR3 loop is CASSQRTGGTDTQYF. CDR3 DNA: TGCGCCAGCAGCCAAAGGACAGGGGGCACAGATACGCAGTATTTT. V gene TRBV4-3 combines with J gene TRBJ2-3, with 9 positions matching TRBD1. The V and J ends lost 2 bases and 1 base, in that order; junction bases with no gene match: 1. Germline values: CDR1 LGHNA, CDR2 YSLEER. CDR3 length: 15 amino acids.

The chain joins TRBV4-1 to TRBJ2-7; 7 bases map to TRBD2. The CDR3 sequence is 15 residues long. J gave up 0 bases and V 2 bases, and 4 bases lay outside the gene matches. From germline, CDR1 is MGHRA and CDR2 YSYEKL. CDR3 coding DNA: TGCGCCAGCAGCCAAACTAGCGAGGGCTCCTACGAGCAGTACTTC. This codes for CASSQTSEGSYEQYF.

The chain is built from TRBV25-1 and TRBJ2-3, with 7 bases matching TRBD1. Germline trimming cut 8 bases from V and 0 bases from J; bases unmatched to any gene: 5. CDR3 length equals 14 residues. Germline CDR1 reads MGHDK; CDR2 reads SYGVNS. The chain's CDR3 is CASRDRTSTDTQYF. The CDR3 region has the DNA TGTGCCAGCCGGGACAGAACTAGCACAGATACGCAGTATTTT.

The chain recombines TRBV12-5 with TRBJ2-7, with D perhaps TRBD1 (6 bases). V was cut by 6 bases and J by 6 bases, with 21 bases left in between. The germline gives CDR1 LGHNT, CDR2 FRNRAP. The CDR3 is 15 residues long. This CDR3 reads CASGPEDRLGTEQYF. CDR3 coding DNA: TGTGCTAGTGGACCCGAAGACAGGTTGGGGACCGAGCAGTACTTC. Complete variable domain (other parts from reference TRBV12-5 and TRBJ2-7): DARVTQTPRHKVTEMGQEVTMRCQPILGHNTVFWYRQTMMQGLELLAYFRNRAPLDDSGMPKDRFSAEMPDATLATLKIQPSEPRDSAVYFCASGPEDRLGTEQYFGPGTRLTVT.

This clone was seen a handful of times. The chain employs TRBV29-1 and TRBJ1-3; D is unclear. Trimming removed 5 bases at V and 8 bases at J, with 10 bases between. The CDR3 length is 11 residues. The germline CDR1 and CDR2 sequences are SQVTM and ANQGSEA. DNA of the CDR3: TGCAGCGTTCTATCGCCGGACACCATATATTTT. Its translation is CSVLSPDTIYF.

The J gene is TRBJ2-3, the V gene TRBV4-3, with 7 bases identical to TRBD2. Trimming took 0 bases from V and 2 from J; bases not matched to a gene: 5. The CDR3 has 16 amino acids. In germline, CDR1 is LGHNA, CDR2 YSLEER. Here the CDR3 reads CASSQDSAGHTDTQYF. CDR3 in DNA: TGCGCCAGCAGCCAAGACTCAGCGGGGCACACAGATACGCAGTATTTT.

J is TRBJ2-7 and V is TRBV5-1; 7 nucleotides agree with TRBD2. Germline CDR1 and CDR2: SGHRS and YFSETQ. The CDR3 loop spans 12 amino acids. The trim removed 5 bases at V and 4 bases at J, leaving 3 bases unmatched. The CDR3 is CASRSGVYEQYF. CDR3 coding DNA: TGCGCCAGCAGAAGCGGGGTTTACGAGCAGTACTTC.

A note on this clone: The sample carries other DNA sequences with the same CDR3. The chain employs TRBV27 and TRBJ1-5; perhaps TRBD1 as D (6 bases). The CDR3 runs 15 residues. Germline CDR1 reads MNHEY; CDR2 reads SMNVEV (reference sequence). Deletions cut 2 bases from V and 1 base from J, with 9 bases between. In DNA, the CDR3 is TGTGCCAGCAGTTTAGGGCAGGGGAGCAATCAGCCCCAGCATTTT. Translated, it gives CASSLGQGSNQPQHF.

The chain has TRBV11-2 and TRBJ2-1; the D gene is possibly TRBD2 (5 bases). V was trimmed by 0 bases and J by 0 bases, leaving 6 bases between them. Germline V lookup: CDR1 SGHAT, CDR2 FQNNGV. The CDR3 runs 15 residues. This CDR3 reads CASSLEAASYNEQFF. DNA for the CDR3: TGTGCCAGCAGCTTAGAAGCGGCCTCCTACAATGAGCAGTTCTTC.

A word on this clone: Other DNA sequences within the sample encode an identical CDR3. This rearrangement joins TRBV9 to TRBJ1-1; no definite D call. Germline CDR1 SGDLS, CDR2 YYNGEE. This CDR3 is built from 14 residues. Trimming stripped 0 bases from V and 0 bases from J, with 6 bases between. The CDR3 loop reads CASSVVGVNTEAFF. The CDR3 nucleotides read TGTGCCAGCAGCGTAGTCGGAGTGAACACTGAAGCTTTCTTT.

V and J are TRBV7-9 and TRBJ1-1; perhaps TRBD1 as D (6 bases). V shed 6 bases and J shed 4 bases, with 9 bases lying between them. This CDR3 is built from 12 residues. CDR1 SEHNR and CDR2 FQNEAQ come from the germline V gene (reference sequence). CDR3 DNA: TGTGCCAGCAGGGGGGGGCCCACTGAAGCTTTCTTT. Its translation: CASRGGPTEAFF. Complete variable domain (other parts from reference TRBV7-9 and TRBJ1-1): DTGVSQNPRHKITKRGQNVTFRCDPISEHNRLYWYRQTLGQGPEFLTYFQNEAQLEKSRLLSDRFSAERPKGSFSTLEIQRTEQGDSAMYLCASRGGPTEAFFGQGTRLTVV.

This clone was detected a few times. The J gene is TRBJ2-2, the V gene TRBV19; D is perhaps TRBD1 (6 bases). The CDR3 is 14 residues long. Trimming pared 4 bases from V and 13 bases from J, leaving 19 bases between. The germline V gene encodes CDR1 LNHDA and CDR2 SQIVND (reference sequence). CDR3 coding DNA: TGTGCCAGTAGTAACACAGGGCCCTCTCTGGGGCTGTTTTTT. Translating it yields CASSNTGPSLGLFF.

The chain links TRBV5-1 to TRBJ1-1; tentatively, D is TRBD1 (5 bases). Trimming stripped 4 bases from V and 4 bases from J, with 17 bases between. Germline V gene data show CDR1 as SGHRS and CDR2 as YFSETQ. The CDR3 has 15 amino acids. In nucleotides, the CDR3 is TGCGCCAGCAGCCCGGGGGGGGGACCGGGCACTGAAGCTTTCTTT. Its translation is CASSPGGGPGTEAFF.